The entry below describes one T cell receptor beta chain. Its specificity is unknown. The V gene end was trimmed by 3 bases and the J gene end by 5 bases; junction bases not matched to a gene: 9. The CDR3 runs to 15 residues. CDR1 MNHEY and CDR2 SMNVEV come from the germline V gene (reference sequence). These data come from a study of cytomegalovirus exposure and HLA in healthy donors. Some clones are missing from TCRdb's copy, which holds only in-frame ones; the method was immunoSEQ multiplex PCR. Found here are about 73,000 clones, about 90% of them singletons; the top ten hold around 4%. The study's findings and limits: Reportedly, cytomegalovirus status was diagnosed with high sensitivity and specificity. Rarity held for most TCR sequences, but there were some public TCRs that occurred in many donors.

The chain couples TRBV27 to TRBJ2-7; the match to TRBD1 covers 8 bases. Source material: PBMCs. This receptor was obtained from a woman under 30 in good health and CMV-seropositive. CDR3 region: CASSFYVTGVNEQYF. In DNA, the CDR3 is TGTGCCAGCAGTTTTTATGTGACAGGGGTCAACGAGCAGTACTTC.